Below are 10 T cell receptor beta chains sequenced from a single sample in a study of T cells in Graves' hyperthyroidism and ophthalmopathy (dated by TCRdb to the late 2010s). The receptor library was made with multiplex PCR. Sequencing took place on an Illumina HiSeq 2000. The TCR beta CDR3 regions were amplified from RNA transcripts. The TCR CDR3 was subjected to a first round of RT-PCR using the HTBI primer set and the Qiagen OneStep RT-PCR kit. TCRdb itself trimmed the public reads at Q25 with fastp, ran MiXCR and retained productive beta chains. Identical CDR3 proteins give one entry, which carries the most common genes and DNA. Within this sample are fewer than 300,000 distinct CDR3 sequences, with roughly 15% of them counted one time only. The top ten clones comprise roughly 31% of the sample. The sequenced sample consisted of blood. Receptors were obtained from a woman aged 45-65 years with Graves' hyperthyroidism that later progressed to Graves' ophthalmopathy.

This clonotype was seen repeatedly, ten times or more. This chain links TRBV2 with TRBJ2-2; a weak D match, TRBD2 (5 bases). V was cut by 5 bases and J by 3 bases, with 10 bases left in between. Germline V CDR1 and CDR2: SNHLY, FYNNEI. CDR3 length equals 14 residues. The CDR3 sequence is CASSPDSYTGELFF. In DNA, the CDR3 is TGTGCCAGCAGTCCGGACTCCTACACCGGGGAGCTGTTTTTT.

This sequence joins TRBV10-3 and TRBJ2-2, with 9 positions matching TRBD1. This CDR3 is 16 amino acids long. Losses at the gene ends were 3 bases for V and 1 base for J; bases not matched to a gene: 3. The V gene's germline CDR1 is ENHRY and CDR2 SYGVKD. CDR3 sequence (DNA): TGTGCCATCAGTGATACAGGGGGCGGGAACACCGGGGAGCTGTTTTTT. Protein sequence: CAISDTGGGNTGELFF.

This clonotype came up a few times. The V and J genes are TRBV18 and TRBJ1-1, with D possibly matching TRBD1 (6 bases). CDR1 KGHSH and CDR2 LQKENI come from the germline V gene. CDR3 length: 19 residues. Trimming pared 1 base from V and 3 bases from J, leaving 24 bases between. CDR3 residues: CASSPRVPGHTNHYTEAFF. CDR3 nucleotide sequence: TGTGCCAGCTCACCACGGGTCCCGGGACACACTAACCATTACACTGAAGCTTTCTTT.

This clonotype was seen at least ten times. The J gene is TRBJ2-5, the V gene TRBV12-3 or TRBV12-4; TRBD2 matches at 10 bases. This CDR3 has 13 residues. V trimming: 5 bases; J trimming: 6 bases; junction bases outside the gene matches: 3. The CDR3 region has the DNA TGTGCCAGCAGTCAGCGGGAGGGGCAGACCCAGTACTTC. This sequence encodes CASSQREGQTQYF.

This clonotype was found many times. CDR3 loop: CSVEDVRDEQYF. CDR3 sequence (DNA): TGCAGCGTTGAAGATGTGAGGGACGAGCAGTACTTC. The gene calls are TRBV29-1 and TRBJ2-7; D possibly corresponds to TRBD2 (5 bases). Per germline, CDR1 SQVTM and CDR2 ANQGSEA. V was trimmed by 0 bases and J by 5 bases, leaving 8 bases between them. CDR3 size: 12 residues.

The J gene is TRBJ1-1, the V gene TRBV6-1; D possibly corresponds to TRBD1 (5 bases). V shed 6 bases and J shed 1 base, with 21 bases lying between them. Germline CDR1 is MNHNS and CDR2 is SASEGT. The length of the CDR3 is 17 residues. The CDR3: CASSRGDGVGGNTEAFF. CDR3 nucleotides: TGTGCCAGCAGCCGGGGGGACGGAGTCGGGGGGAACACTGAAGCTTTCTTT.

The J gene is TRBJ2-2, the V gene TRBV11-3, with TRBD2 identical over 13 bases. The germline V gene has CDR1 SGHNT and CDR2 YENEEA. V lost 4 bases to trimming and J lost 8 bases; unmatched junction nucleotides: 4. The CDR3 sequence is 15 residues long. The CDR3 sequence is CASSSGLAGWGELFF. The CDR3 bases are TGTGCCAGCAGCTCGGGACTAGCGGGATGGGGGGAGCTGTTTTTT.

In its sample, this clonotype was seen many times. The chain carries TRBV28 and TRBJ2-1, with D tentatively TRBD1 (6 bases). The CDR3 is made up of 13 amino acids. With 11 bases removed from V and 4 bases from J, the gap between germline ends came to 15 bases. CDR1 MDHEN and CDR2 SYDVKM come from the germline V gene. The CDR3 loop is CAGHRVGYNEQFF. In DNA, the CDR3 is TGTGCCGGTCACAGGGTCGGATACAATGAGCAGTTCTTC.

This clonotype was counted ten times or more. The chain uses TRBV27 and TRBJ2-3; D unclear. The germline gives CDR1 MNHEY, CDR2 SMNVEV (reference sequence). The CDR3 sequence is 14 residues long. V lost 2 bases to trimming and J lost 0 bases, with 6 bases between them. For the CDR3, the DNA is TGTGCCAGCAGTTTACAATTGAGCACAGATACGCAGTATTTT. Protein product: CASSLQLSTDTQYF.

CDR3 in DNA: TGTGCCAGTAGGGGGACTAGCGGGAGTTTTTCCTACAATGAGCAGTTCTTC. Amino acids: CASRGTSGSFSYNEQFF. This sequence joins TRBV19 and TRBJ2-1, with 14 bases aligning to TRBD2. CDR3 length: 17 amino acids. After removal of 6 bases from V and 1 base from J, the junction contained 5 bases not matched to a gene. Germline-derived CDR1 and CDR2 are LNHDA and SQIVND (reference sequence). Full variable domain (rest looked up from reference TRBV19 and TRBJ2-1): DGGITQSPKYLFRKEGQNVTLSCEQNLNHDAMYWYRQDPGQGLRLIYYSQIVNDFQKGDIAEGYSVSREKKESFPLTVTSAQKNPTAFYLCASRGTSGSFSYNEQFFGPGTRLTVL.